The clone carrying this TCR beta chain was observed many times. Its specificity is not known. One entry per CDR3 protein results from TCRdb running MiXCR on the reads. The sample includes around 200,000 distinct CDR3 sequences, about 39% of them seen just once. The sample belongs to a study of T cell repertoires in cytomegalovirus infection. The germline V gene has CDR1 SGHVS and CDR2 FQNEAQ. The trim removed 6 bases at V and 0 bases at J, leaving 13 bases unmatched. This CDR3 is 18 amino acids long. The chain joins TRBV7-8 to TRBJ2-7; TRBD2 aligns across 11 bases. This receptor was obtained from a human donor in good health (CMV status not recorded). Some clones in this sample may be carry-over from other donors' samples. This material consisted of CD8+ T cells from cultured PBMCs, taken from culture after CMV antigen stimulation. The CDR3 sequence: CASSPEALAGGHSYEQYF. For the CDR3, the DNA is TGTGCCAGCAGTCCAGAGGCGCTAGCGGGAGGACACTCCTACGAGCAGTACTTC.